This T cell receptor (beta chain) was captured in a study of cytomegalovirus exposure and HLA in healthy donors. This CDR3 has 18 residues. V dropped 2 bases and J dropped 1; count of bases not matched to a gene: 8. Per germline, CDR1 SGHNT and CDR2 YYREEE (reference sequence). Both 60 Vbeta primers and 13 Jbeta primers went into the PCR. Profiled with immunoSEQ multiplex PCR; TCRdb holds only in-frame clones, not every one. This sample has 100,000 to 150,000 clones, with 74% found just once. Notes on the study in general: Overall, approximately 150 TCR beta chains were annotated as cytomegalovirus-associated. With later analysis, a missense DCLRE1C variant became linked to TCR beta V- and J-gene trimming. It was reportedly the case that the classifier diagnosed cytomegalovirus status with high specificity and sensitivity.

As concerns this clone: Its antigen remains unknown.

The sequenced sample consisted of PBMCs. The chain recombines TRBV5-4 with TRBJ2-6, with 8 bases matching TRBD2. The TCR sequence derives from a woman aged 45 to 65 in good health and CMV-seropositive. CDR3 sequence (DNA): TGTGCCAGCAGCTTTGACGGGGGGGCCGGTTCTGGGGCCAACGTCCTGACTTTC. As protein: CASSFDGGAGSGANVLTF.